The present TCR beta chain was sequenced within a study of blood T cell repertoires in COVID-19. The authors' processing: Nucleated cell counts were estimated from reference gene primer amplification. TCRdb keeps only in-frame clones here, not all; method: immunoSEQ multiplex PCR. V and J calls and clone size are copied from that table; D and trimming were computed from the DNA. The table has about 320,000 clones, about 85% seen once. The CDR3 runs 13 residues. The germline V and J ends were trimmed by 4 bases and 2 bases, with 12 bases remaining between them. CDR1 GTSNPN and CDR2 SVGIG come from the germline V gene (reference sequence).

The receptor was derived from a woman under 40 who had been exposed to COVID-19. This sequence joins TRBV30 and TRBJ2-7; TRBD2 is a possible D gene (6 bases). Sequencing was carried out using PBMCs or T cells enriched from blood (not recorded which). The CDR3 DNA is TGTGCCTGGAAAGTGGGAGGAACCTACGAGCAGTACTTC. Translating gives CAWKVGGTYEQYF. Full variable domain (remainder filled in from reference TRBV30 and TRBJ2-7): SQTIHQWPATLVQPVGSPLSLECTVEGTSNPNLYWYRQAAGRGLQLLFYSVGIGQISSEVPQNLSASRPQDRQFILSSKKLLLSDSGFYLCAWKVGGTYEQYFGPGTRLTVT.